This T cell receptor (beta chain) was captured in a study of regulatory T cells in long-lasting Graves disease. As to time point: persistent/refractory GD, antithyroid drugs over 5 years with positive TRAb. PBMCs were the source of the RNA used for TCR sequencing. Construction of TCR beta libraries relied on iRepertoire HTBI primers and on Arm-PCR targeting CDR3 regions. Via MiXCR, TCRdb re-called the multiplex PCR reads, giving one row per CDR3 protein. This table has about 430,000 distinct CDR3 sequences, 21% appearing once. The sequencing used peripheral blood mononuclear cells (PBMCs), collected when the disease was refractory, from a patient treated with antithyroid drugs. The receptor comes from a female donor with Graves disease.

CDR3: CATSPRGLSSYEQYF. The CDR3 DNA is TGTGCCACCAGCCCTCGGGGCTTAAGCTCCTACGAGCAGTACTTC. The V gene is TRBV15, the J gene TRBJ2-7; D tentatively fits TRBD1 or TRBD2 (5 bases each). CDR3 length: 15 amino acids. The germline V gene encodes CDR1 LNHNV and CDR2 YYDKDF (reference sequence). V shed 5 bases and J shed 0 bases, with 14 bases lying between them.